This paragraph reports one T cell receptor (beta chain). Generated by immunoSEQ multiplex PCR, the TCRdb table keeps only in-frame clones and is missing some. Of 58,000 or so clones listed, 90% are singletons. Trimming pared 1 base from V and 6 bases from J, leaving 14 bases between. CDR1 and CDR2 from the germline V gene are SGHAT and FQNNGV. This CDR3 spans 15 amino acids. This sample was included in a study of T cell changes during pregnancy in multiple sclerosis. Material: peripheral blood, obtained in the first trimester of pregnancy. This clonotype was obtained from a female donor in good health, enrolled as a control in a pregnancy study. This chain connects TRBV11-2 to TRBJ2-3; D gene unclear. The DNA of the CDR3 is TGTGCCAGCAGCTTAGCGCGGAGCGCTAGGGATACGCAGTATTTT. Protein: CASSLARSARDTQYF.